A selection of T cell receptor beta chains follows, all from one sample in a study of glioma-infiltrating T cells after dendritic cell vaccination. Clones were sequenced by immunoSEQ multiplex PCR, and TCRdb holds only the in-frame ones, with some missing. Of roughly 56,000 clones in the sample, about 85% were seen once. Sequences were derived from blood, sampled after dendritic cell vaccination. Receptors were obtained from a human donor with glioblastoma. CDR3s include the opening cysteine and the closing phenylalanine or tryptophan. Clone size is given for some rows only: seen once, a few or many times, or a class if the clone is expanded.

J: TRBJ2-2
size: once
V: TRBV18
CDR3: CASSPKKTGNTGELFF

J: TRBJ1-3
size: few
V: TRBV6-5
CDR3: CASTSDRGRATIYF

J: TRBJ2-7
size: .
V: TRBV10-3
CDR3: CAINPGGSYEQYF

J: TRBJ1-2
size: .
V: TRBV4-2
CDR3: CASSQVGTGGDGYTF

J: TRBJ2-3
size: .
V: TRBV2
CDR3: CASMTGIHTDTQYF

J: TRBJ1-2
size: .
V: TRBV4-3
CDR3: CASSHTPAGIDGYTF

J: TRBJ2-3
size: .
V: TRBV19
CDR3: CASSMVSGVVDTQYF

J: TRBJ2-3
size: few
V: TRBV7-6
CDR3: CASSLAPAGAPPDTQYF

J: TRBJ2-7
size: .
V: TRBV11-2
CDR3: CASSLELAGVAYEQYF

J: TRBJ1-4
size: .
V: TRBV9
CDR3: CASSVDGQNEKLFF

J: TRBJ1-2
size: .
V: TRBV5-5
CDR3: CASSLEWGHGYTF

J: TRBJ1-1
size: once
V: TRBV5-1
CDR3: CASSNFPTNTEAFF